Shown below are 3 T cell receptor beta chains from a single sample sequenced in a study of T-cell reconstitution after alpha-beta-depleted transplantation in children. Library preparation (for TCRbeta) was performed with unique molecular identifiers. TCRdb reanalysed the PCR reads using MiXCR and keeps one entry per CDR3 protein. The table shows 85,000 to 120,000 distinct CDR3 sequences, with under 7% occurring only once. Sequences were derived from PBMCs, mostly from graft donor cells, sampled 60 days after TCRalphabeta/CD19-depleted stem cell transplant. The receptors stem from a female patient aged 2-10 years who had a stem cell transplant for Fanconi anemia, so the T cells may come from the graft donor.

This clonotype was observed many times. The chain combines TRBV11-2 with TRBJ2-1; a possible D gene is TRBD1 (6 bases). Germline V gene sequence: CDR1 SGHAT, CDR2 FQNNGV. The CDR3 is 17 residues long. Trimming removed 3 bases from V and 2 bases from J, with 17 bases in between. Here the CDR3 reads CASSFDSRGYTYNEQFF. DNA of the CDR3: TGTGCCAGCAGCTTTGATTCTAGGGGGTATACCTACAATGAGCAGTTCTTC.

The chain uses TRBV20-1 and TRBJ1-2; 9 positions match TRBD1. V was clipped by 6 bases and J by 5 bases; unmatched bases: 7. CDR3 length: 13 residues. Looked up from germline, CDR1 is DFQATT and CDR2 is SNEGSKA (reference sequence). The CDR3 DNA is TGCAGTGCGCTTGGACAGGGGATTTATGGCTACACCTTC. Translated, it gives CSALGQGIYGYTF.

This clonotype was counted many times. The chain carries TRBV20-1 and TRBJ1-1; D possibly corresponds to TRBD1 (5 bases). The germline gives CDR1 DFQATT, CDR2 SNEGSKA (reference sequence). The CDR3 is 13 amino acids. The V gene lost 2 bases and the J gene lost 2 bases, with 9 bases spanning the gap. CDR3 coding DNA: TGCAGTGCTAGAACAGGAAAAAACACTGAAGCTTTCTTT. Its protein is CSARTGKNTEAFF.